This T cell receptor beta chain came from a study of precursors of human CD4 cytotoxic T cells (dated by TCRdb to between 2018 and 2020). For context, the study as a whole: In total, CD4+ memory subsets from some 14 donors went into the bulk TCR-seq analysis. TCR-seq analysis of approximately 15 donors yielded TCRalpha and TCRbeta chain sequences (table S7). Here is what the overall study found, with its caveats: A bigger share of IL-7Rhigh TEMRA clonotypes consisted of expanded effector clonotypes than was the case for TEM or TCM clonotypes. The authors noted that a human observational design cannot definitively establish the direction of differentiation between precursor and effector cells. Some bulk TCR-seq comparisons included only about 95% of the 14 donors, suggesting not every subset was available for every donor. IL-7Rhigh and IL-7R- TEMRA subsets showed more restricted TCR repertoires, with lower diversity and more expanded clonotypes, than TCM and TEM subsets.

The data were produced on an Illumina MiSeq. In the original analysis: Repertoire diversity was measured with the Shannon-Wiener index computed in VDJtools. A TCRbeta clonotype counted as expanded if its clonotype frequency was 3 or higher. Clones were called with MiXCR by TCRdb after fastp trimmed the public reads at Q25, and only in-frame beta chains were retained. All rows with the same CDR3 protein become a single entry with the most common DNA and genes. The V and J calls, along with clone size, are taken from TCRdb and not from the paper's own processing. The sample data list about 560 distinct CDR3 sequences, and under 20% of these were observed just once. 7.5% to 9.5% of the sample is held by the ten biggest clonotypes. Bulk UMI-based TCR sequencing was performed on four sorted CD4+ memory subsets (TCM, TEM, IL-7Rhigh TEMRA, IL-7R- TEMRA) to test a precursor-effector relationship among CD4 cytotoxic T cells. The cells came from peripheral blood mononuclear cells that had been isolated from human blood.

In its sample, this clonotype was seen a few times. The target of this receptor is not known. No much larger clone is present one base from it, and per-base qualities are unavailable. The sequencing sample was made of memory CD4+ T cells from blood (PBMCs). The clonotype originates from a human donor in good health.

The DNA reads TGTGCCAGTAGTATAAGCGTTTTGAACACTGAAGCTTTCTTT. It encodes CASSISVLNTEAFF. Recombination joined TRBV19 with TRBJ1-1, with the D segment identity uncertain. Counted from cysteine to phenylalanine, this CDR3 has 14 amino acids. Only the CDR3 region is kept as DNA, spanning 42 bases read in frame from base 1. CDR1 and CDR2 (LNHDA, SQIVND) derive from the germline V gene (reference sequence). V is cut by 2 bases and J by 0 bases, and the space between the germline ends is 7 bases.